Listed here are 4 T cell receptor beta chains from one sample, sequenced in a study of blood T cell repertoires in COVID-19. Assay used: immunoSEQ multiplex PCR; TCRdb lists only in-frame clones, some missing. Seen here are around 150,000 clones, 70% to 90% observed once, and the top ten hold 1.1%. The sample comprised peripheral blood. The source of these receptors is a man between 40 and 49 years old with acute or convalescent COVID-19.

This sequence joins TRBV9 and TRBJ1-2; D ambiguous. Germline V gene lookup returns CDR1 SGDLS and CDR2 YYNGEE. The CDR3 spans 13 residues. V was clipped by 2 bases and J by 8 bases, with 13 bases between them. The CDR3 region has the DNA TGTGCCAGCAGCGTGTCAGGAGGGTACGGCTACACCTTC. It translates to CASSVSGGYGYTF.

CDR3 sequence reads: CASSPGLAGAYEQYF. The CDR3 nucleotides read TGTGCCAGCTCCCCCGGACTAGCGGGGGCCTACGAGCAGTACTTC. The chain employs TRBV18 and TRBJ2-7; 13 nucleotides match TRBD2. V was pared by 6 bases and J by 2 bases, with 4 bases of the junction left unmatched. Germline values: CDR1 KGHSH, CDR2 LQKENI. This CDR3 comprises 15 residues.

This clone occurred once. The chain combines TRBV2 with TRBJ2-1; D is undetermined. Germline-derived CDR1 and CDR2 are SNHLY and FYNNEI. The CDR3 spans 11 residues. V was shortened by 5 bases and J by 7 bases, with 6 bases between the two germline ends. This chain's CDR3 is CASSTVNEQFF. DNA for the CDR3: TGTGCCAGCAGTACGGTTAATGAGCAGTTCTTC.

V gene TRBV9 combines with J gene TRBJ1-4; TRBD1 might be the D (5 bases). V gave up 1 base and J gave up 3 bases, with 13 bases separating them. The germline CDR1 and CDR2 sequences are SGDLS and YYNGEE. The CDR3 sequence is 16 residues long. The CDR3 DNA reads as TGTGCCAGCAGCGTATCAAGGGGCGGCCCTAATGAAAAACTGTTTTTT. This translates into CASSVSRGGPNEKLFF.